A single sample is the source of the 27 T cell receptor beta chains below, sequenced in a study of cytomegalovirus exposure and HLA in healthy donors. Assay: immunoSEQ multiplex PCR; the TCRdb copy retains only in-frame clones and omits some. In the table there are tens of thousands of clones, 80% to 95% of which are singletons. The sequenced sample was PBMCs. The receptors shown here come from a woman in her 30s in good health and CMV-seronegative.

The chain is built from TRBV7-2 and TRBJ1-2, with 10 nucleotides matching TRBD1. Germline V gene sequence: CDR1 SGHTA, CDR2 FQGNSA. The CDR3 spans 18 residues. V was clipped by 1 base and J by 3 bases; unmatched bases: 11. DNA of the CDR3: TGTGCCAGCAGCTTAGGATTGAGGTGGGACAGGGGCGACTATGGCTACACCTTC. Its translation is CASSLGLRWDRGDYGYTF.

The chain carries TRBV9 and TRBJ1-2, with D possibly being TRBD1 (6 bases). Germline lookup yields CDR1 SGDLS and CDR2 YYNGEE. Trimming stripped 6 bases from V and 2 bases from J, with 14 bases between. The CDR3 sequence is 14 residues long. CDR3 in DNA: TGTGCCAGCATCAATCCCGGGACAAACTATGGCTACACCTTC. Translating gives CASINPGTNYGYTF.

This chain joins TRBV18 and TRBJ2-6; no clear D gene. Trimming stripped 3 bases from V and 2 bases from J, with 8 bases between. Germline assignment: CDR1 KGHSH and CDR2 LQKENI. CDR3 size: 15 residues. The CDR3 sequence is CASSPSTPGANVLTF. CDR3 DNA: TGTGCCAGCTCACCCTCTACCCCTGGGGCCAACGTCCTGACTTTC.

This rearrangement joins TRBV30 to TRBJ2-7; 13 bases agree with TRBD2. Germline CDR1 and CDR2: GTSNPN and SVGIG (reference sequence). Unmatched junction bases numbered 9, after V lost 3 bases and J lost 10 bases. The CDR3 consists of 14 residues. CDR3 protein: CAWRILGTSGEQYF. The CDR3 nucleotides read TGTGCCTGGAGGATACTCGGGACTAGCGGGGAACAGTACTTC.

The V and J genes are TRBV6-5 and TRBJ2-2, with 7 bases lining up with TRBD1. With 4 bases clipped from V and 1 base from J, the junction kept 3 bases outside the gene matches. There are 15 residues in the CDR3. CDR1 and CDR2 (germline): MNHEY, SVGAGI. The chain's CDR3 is CASSSGQKNTGELFF. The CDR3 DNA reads TGTGCCAGCAGTTCGGGACAGAAGAACACCGGGGAGCTGTTTTTT.

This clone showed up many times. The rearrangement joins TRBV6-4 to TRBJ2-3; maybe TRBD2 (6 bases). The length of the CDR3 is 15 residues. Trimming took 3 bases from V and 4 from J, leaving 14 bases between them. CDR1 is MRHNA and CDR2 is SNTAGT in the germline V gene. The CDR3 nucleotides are TGTGCCAGCAGTGAGTTTCCGGGGGAGGCAGATACGCAGTATTTT. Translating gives CASSEFPGEADTQYF.

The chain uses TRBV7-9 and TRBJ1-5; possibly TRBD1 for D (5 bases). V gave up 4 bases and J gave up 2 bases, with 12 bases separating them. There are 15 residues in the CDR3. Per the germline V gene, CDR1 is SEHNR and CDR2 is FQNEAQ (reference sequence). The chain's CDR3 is CASSWGVSGNQPQHF. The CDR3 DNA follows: TGTGCCAGCAGCTGGGGGGTGTCGGGCAATCAGCCCCAGCATTTT.

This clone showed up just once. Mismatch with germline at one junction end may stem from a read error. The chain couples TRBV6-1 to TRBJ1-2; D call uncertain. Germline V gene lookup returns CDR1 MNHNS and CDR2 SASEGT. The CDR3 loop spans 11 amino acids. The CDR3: CASSEWMTGKF. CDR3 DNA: TGTGCCAGCAGTGAATGGATGACGGGGAAGTTC.

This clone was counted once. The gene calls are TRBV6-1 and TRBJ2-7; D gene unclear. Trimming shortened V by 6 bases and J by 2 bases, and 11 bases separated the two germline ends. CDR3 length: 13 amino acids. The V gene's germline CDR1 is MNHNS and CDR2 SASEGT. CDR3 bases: TGTGCCAGCAGCGTGACACAGCCCTACGAGCAGTACTTC. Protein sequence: CASSVTQPYEQYF.

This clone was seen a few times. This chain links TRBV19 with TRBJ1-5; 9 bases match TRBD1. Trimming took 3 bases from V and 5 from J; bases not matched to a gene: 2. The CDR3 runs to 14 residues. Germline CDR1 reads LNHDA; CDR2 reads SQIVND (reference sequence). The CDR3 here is CASSMDRGYQPQHF. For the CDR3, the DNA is TGTGCCAGTAGTATGGACAGGGGATATCAGCCCCAGCATTTT.

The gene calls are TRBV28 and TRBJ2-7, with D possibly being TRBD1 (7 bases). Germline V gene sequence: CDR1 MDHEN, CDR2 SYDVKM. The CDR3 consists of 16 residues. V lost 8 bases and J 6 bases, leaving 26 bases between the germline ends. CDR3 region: CASPPPQGGRFGEQYF. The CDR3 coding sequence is TGTGCCAGCCCCCCACCCCAGGGGGGTCGTTTCGGCGAGCAGTACTTC.

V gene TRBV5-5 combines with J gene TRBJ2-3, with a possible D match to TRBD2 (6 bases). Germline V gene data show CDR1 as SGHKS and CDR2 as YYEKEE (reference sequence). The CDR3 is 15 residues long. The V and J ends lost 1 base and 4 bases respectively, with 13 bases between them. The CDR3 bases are TGTGCCAGCAGCTTGCCAAGGACTATAGCAGATACGCAGTATTTT. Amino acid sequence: CASSLPRTIADTQYF.

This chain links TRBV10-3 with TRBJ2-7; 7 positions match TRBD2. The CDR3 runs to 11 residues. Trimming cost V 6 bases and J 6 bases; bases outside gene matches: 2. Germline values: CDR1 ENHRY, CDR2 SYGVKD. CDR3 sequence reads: CAIRWGGEQYF. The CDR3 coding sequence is TGTGCCATCAGATGGGGGGGCGAGCAGTACTTC.

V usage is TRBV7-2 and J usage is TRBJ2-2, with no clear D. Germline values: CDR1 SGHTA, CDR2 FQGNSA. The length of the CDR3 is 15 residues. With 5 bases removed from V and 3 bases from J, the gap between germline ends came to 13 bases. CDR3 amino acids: CASSPRVTYTGELFF. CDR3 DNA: TGTGCCAGCAGCCCACGGGTGACTTACACCGGGGAGCTGTTTTTT.

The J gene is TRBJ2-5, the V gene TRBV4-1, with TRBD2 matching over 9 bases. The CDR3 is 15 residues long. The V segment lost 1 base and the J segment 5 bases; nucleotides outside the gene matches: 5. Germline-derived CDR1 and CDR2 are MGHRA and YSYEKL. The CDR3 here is CASSQAGTSSETQYF. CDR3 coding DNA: TGCGCCAGCAGCCAAGCAGGGACTAGCAGCGAGACCCAGTACTTC.

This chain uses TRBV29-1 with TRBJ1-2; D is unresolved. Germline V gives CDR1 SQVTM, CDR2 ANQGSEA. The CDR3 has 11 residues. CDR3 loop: CTAGSDYGYTF. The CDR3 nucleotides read TGCACCGCCGGGTCGGACTATGGCTACACCTTC. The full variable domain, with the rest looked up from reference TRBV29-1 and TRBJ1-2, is SAVISQKPSRDICQRGTSLTIQCQVDSQVTMMFWYRQQPGQSLTLIATANQGSEATYESGFVIDKFPISRPNLTFSTLTVSNMSPEDSSIYLCTAGSDYGYTFGSGTRLTVV.

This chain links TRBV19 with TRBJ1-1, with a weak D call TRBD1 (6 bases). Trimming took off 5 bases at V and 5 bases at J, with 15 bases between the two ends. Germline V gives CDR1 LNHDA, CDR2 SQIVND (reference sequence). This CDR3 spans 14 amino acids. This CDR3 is CASSVRDTRTEAFF. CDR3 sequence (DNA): TGTGCCAGTAGTGTCCGGGACACGCGTACTGAAGCTTTCTTT. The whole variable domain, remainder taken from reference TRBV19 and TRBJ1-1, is DGGITQSPKYLFRKEGQNVTLSCEQNLNHDAMYWYRQDPGQGLRLIYYSQIVNDFQKGDIAEGYSVSREKKESFPLTVTSAQKNPTAFYLCASSVRDTRTEAFFGQGTRLTVV.

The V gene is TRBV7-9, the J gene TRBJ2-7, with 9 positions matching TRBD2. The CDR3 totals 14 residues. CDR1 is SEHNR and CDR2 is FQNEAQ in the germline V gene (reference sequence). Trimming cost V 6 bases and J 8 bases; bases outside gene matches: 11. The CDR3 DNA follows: TGTGCCAGCAGGGAGACGGCGGGGGGGCAGAAGCAGTACTTC. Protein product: CASRETAGGQKQYF.

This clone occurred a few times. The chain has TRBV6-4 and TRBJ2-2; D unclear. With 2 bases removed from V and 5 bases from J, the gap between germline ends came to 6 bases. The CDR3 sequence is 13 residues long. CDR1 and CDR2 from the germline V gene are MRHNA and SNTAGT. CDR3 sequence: CASSDQETGELFF. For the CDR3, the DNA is TGTGCCAGCAGTGACCAGGAAACCGGGGAGCTGTTTTTT.

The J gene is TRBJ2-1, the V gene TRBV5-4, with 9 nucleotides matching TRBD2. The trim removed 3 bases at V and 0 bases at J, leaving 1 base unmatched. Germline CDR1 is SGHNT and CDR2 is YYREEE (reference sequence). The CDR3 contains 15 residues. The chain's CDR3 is CASSSSGNSYNEQFF. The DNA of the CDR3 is TGTGCCAGCAGCTCTAGCGGGAACTCCTACAATGAGCAGTTCTTC. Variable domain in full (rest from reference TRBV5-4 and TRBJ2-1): ETGVTQSPTHLIKTRGQQVTLRCSSQSGHNTVSWYQQALGQGPQFIFQYYREEENGRGNFPPRFSGLQFPNYSSELNVNALELDDSALYLCASSSSGNSYNEQFFGPGTRLTVL.

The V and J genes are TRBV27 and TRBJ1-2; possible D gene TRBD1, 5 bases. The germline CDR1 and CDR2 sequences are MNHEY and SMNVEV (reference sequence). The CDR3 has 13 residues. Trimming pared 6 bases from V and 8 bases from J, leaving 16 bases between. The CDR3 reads CASRLHGQRGYTF. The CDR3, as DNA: TGTGCCAGCAGACTACACGGACAAAGAGGCTACACCTTC.

CDR3 protein: CASSAGLAGTDTQYF. The CDR3 DNA is TGTGCCAGCAGCGCGGGACTAGCGGGGACAGATACGCAGTATTTT. The chain joins TRBV7-3 to TRBJ2-3; 13 nucleotides align to TRBD2. V trimming: 5 bases; J trimming: 3 bases; junction bases outside the gene matches: 2. The CDR3 runs to 15 residues. From germline, CDR1 is SGHTA and CDR2 FQGTGA.

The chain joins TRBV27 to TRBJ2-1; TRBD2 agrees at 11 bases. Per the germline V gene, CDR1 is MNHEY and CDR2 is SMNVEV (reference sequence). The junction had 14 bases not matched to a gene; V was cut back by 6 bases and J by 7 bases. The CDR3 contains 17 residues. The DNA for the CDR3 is TGTGCCAGCAGGGGACACTTAGCGGGAGGGCCAGGTAATGAGCAGTTCTTC. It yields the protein CASRGHLAGGPGNEQFF.

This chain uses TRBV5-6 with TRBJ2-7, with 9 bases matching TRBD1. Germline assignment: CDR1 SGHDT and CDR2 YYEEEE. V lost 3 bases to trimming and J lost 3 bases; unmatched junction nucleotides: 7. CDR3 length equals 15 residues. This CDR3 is CASSYGDRVGYEQYF. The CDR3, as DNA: TGTGCCAGCAGCTACGGGGACAGGGTGGGCTACGAGCAGTACTTC. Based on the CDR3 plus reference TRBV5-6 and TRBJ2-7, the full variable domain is DAGVTQSPTHLIKTRGQQVTLRCSPKSGHDTVSWYQQALGQGPQFIFQYYEEEERQRGNFPDRFSGHQFPNYSSELNVNALLLGDSALYLCASSYGDRVGYEQYFGPGTRLTVT.

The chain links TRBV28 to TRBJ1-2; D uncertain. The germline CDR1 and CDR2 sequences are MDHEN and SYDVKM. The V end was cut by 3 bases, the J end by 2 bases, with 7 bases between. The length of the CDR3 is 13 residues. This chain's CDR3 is CASSFGGNYGYTF. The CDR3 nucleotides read TGTGCCAGCAGTTTTGGCGGAAACTATGGCTACACCTTC.

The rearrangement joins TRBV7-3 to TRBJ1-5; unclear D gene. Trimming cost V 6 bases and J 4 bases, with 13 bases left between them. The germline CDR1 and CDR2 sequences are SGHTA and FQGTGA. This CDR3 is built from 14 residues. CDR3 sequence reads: CASSPDFRNQPQHF. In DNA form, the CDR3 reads TGTGCCAGCAGTCCGGACTTTAGGAATCAGCCCCAGCATTTT.

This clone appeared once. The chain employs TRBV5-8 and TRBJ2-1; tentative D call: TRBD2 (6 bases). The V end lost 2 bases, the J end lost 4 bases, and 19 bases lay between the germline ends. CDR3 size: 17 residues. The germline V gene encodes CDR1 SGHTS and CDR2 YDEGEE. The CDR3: CASSLRTGGGPYNEQFF. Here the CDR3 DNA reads TGTGCCAGCAGCTTACGGACCGGGGGTGGCCCTTACAATGAGCAGTTCTTC.